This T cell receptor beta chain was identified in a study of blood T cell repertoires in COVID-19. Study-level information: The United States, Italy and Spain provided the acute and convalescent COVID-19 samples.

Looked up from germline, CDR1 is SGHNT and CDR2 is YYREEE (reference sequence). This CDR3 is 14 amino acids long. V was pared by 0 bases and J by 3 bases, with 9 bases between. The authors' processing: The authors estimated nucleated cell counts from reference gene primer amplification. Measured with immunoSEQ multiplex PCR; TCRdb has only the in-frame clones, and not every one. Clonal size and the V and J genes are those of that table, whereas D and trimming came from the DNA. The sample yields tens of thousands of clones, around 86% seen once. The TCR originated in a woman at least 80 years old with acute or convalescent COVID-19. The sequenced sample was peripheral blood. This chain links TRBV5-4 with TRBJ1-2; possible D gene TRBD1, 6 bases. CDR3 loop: CASSLETGHYGYTF. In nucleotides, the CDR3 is TGTGCCAGCAGCTTGGAAACAGGGCACTATGGCTACACCTTC.